The present TCR beta chain was sequenced within a study of blood T cells in healthy people across ages. This clonotype was observed a few times. Its specificity is not known. From germline, CDR1 is DFQATT and CDR2 SNEGSKA (reference sequence). There are 17 residues in the CDR3. Trimming at V came to 3 bases and at J to 5 bases, leaving 16 bases not matched to a gene. Study-wide findings and caveats: TCR beta diversity, measured per million T cells, fell in a roughly linear way with age. Long-lived donors exceeded aged donors in naive CD4+ cells and diversity.

The authors ran a second PCR of roughly 6 to 12 cycles using a sample-barcoded 5' primer and a J-beta primer mix. Using its own MiXCR run on the 5' RACE reads, TCRdb lists one record per CDR3 protein. The sample lists about 970,000 distinct CDR3 sequences, roughly 51% occurring once. Source material: blood. The genes are TRBV20-1 and TRBJ2-5; 9 bases match TRBD2. The receptor was isolated from a woman aged 60-70 years in good health. DNA for the CDR3: TGCAGTGCTAGTTATCCGAAGCGGGAGGTTCTGTCGGAGACCCAGTACTTC. Protein product: CSASYPKREVLSETQYF.